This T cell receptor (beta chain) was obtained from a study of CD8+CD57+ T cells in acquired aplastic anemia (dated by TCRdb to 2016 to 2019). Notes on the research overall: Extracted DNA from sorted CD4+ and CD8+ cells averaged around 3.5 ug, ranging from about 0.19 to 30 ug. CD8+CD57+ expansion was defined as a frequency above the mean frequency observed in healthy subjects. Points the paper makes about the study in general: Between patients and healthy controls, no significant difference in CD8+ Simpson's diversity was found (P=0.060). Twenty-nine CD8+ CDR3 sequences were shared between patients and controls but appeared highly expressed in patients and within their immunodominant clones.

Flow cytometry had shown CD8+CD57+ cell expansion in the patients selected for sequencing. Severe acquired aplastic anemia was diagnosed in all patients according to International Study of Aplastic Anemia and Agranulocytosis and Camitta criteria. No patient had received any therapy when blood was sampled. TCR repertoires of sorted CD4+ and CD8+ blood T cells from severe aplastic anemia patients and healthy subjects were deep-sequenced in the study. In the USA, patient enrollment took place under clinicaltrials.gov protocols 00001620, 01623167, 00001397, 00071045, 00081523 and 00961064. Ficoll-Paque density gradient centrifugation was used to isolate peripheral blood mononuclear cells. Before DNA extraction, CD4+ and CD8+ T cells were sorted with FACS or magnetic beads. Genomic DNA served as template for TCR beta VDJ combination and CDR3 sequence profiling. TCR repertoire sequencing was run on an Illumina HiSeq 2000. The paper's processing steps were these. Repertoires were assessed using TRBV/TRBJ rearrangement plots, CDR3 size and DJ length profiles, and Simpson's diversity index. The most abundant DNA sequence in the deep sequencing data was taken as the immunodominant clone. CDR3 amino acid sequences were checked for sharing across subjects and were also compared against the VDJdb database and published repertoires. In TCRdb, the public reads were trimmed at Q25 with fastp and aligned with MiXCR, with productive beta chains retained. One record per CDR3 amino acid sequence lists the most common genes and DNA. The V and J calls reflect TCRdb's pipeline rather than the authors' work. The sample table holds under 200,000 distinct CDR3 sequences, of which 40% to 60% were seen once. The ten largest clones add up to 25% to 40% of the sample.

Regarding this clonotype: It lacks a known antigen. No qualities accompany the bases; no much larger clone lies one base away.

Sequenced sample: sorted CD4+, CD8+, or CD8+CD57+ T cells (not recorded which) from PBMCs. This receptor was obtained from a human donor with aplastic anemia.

The DNA sequence is given as TGTGCCAGCAGCTCCGTGGCCGGGGAGCTGTTTTTT. It translates as CASSSVAGELFF. The sequence is built from TRBV7-2 and TRBJ2-2; no confident D gene assignment can be made. V gives up 4 bases and J gives up 6 bases, and the segment between their germline ends measures 6 bases. Its CDR3 holds 12 amino acids, cysteine through phenylalanine. Only CDR3 DNA remains: 36 bases, in frame from the first base. Sequences SGHTA (CDR1) and FQGNSA (CDR2) are obtained from the germline V gene.